This is a list of T cell receptor beta chains from one sample in a study of identical twins. Each CDR3 protein is one row after TCRdb ran MiXCR on the 5' RACE reads. The table shows some 500,000 distinct CDR3 sequences, with 14% occurring only once. The same sample was also studied in work on yellow fever vaccine responses in identical twins.

The material sequenced was CD4+ T cells sorted from blood. The receptor source for this set is a woman aged 18-29 years in good health. Each CDR3 is given with its conserved first and last residue. A D gene is named only where the DNA matches it firmly.

TRBV18	TRBJ2-3	TRBD1	14	CASSRDRVPDTQYF
TRBV29-1	TRBJ1-5	NA	14	CSVPGRKINQPQHF
TRBV20-1	TRBJ2-1	TRBD2	14	CSAKWGLAGVEQFF
TRBV4-1	TRBJ2-2	TRBD1	16	CASLESGTGTSGELFF
TRBV4-1	TRBJ2-1	TRBD1	21	CASSQAMPGQGAQSSYNEQFF
TRBV2	TRBJ2-2	NA	13	CASSGRGDGELFF
TRBV3-1	TRBJ2-1	NA	14	CASSQMTSGNEQFF
TRBV7-3	TRBJ2-2	TRBD1	17	CASSLTLIGGAAGELFF
TRBV29-1	TRBJ2-3	NA	15	CSVVSSGPSTDTQYF
TRBV18	TRBJ2-5	NA	13	CASSGQRQETQYF
TRBV28	TRBJ2-7	NA	11	CASSIRGEQYF
TRBV29-1	TRBJ2-7	TRBD1	12	CSVGTGGYEQYF
TRBV11-2	TRBJ2-7	NA	16	CASIESEGRGLSEQYF
TRBV28	TRBJ1-1	NA	16	CASSAPSLQLNTEAFF
TRBV5-1	TRBJ2-7	NA	14	CASSLDVGLYEQYF
TRBV7-2	TRBJ2-3	TRBD1	17	CASSLTAPGGLTDTQYF
TRBV27	TRBJ2-2	TRBD2	18	CASSPRGTSGRRAGELFF
TRBV15	TRBJ2-5	NA	11	CATSSRETQYF
TRBV25-1	TRBJ2-5	TRBD1	13	CASSDRGLGTQYF
TRBV28	TRBJ2-7	NA	15	CASSGSAGVRYEQYF
TRBV28	TRBJ2-2	NA	16	CASRILVGLRTGELFF
TRBV6-1	TRBJ2-7	TRBD1	14	CASRLDREKYEQYF